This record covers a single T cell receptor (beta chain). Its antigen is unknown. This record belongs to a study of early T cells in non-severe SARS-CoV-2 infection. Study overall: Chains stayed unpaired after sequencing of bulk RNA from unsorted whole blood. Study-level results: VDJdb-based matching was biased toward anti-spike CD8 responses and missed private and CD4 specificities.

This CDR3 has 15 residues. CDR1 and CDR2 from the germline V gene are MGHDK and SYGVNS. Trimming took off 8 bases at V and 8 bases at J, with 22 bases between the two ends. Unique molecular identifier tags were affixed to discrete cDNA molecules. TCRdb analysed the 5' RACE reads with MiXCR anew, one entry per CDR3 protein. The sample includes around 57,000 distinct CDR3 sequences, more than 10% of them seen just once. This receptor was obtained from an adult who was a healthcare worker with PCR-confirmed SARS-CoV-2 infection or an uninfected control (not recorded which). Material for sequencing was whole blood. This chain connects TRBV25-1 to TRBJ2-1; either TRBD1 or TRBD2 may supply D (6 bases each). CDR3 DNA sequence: TGTGCCAGCGGTAGAGTGATAATGGGGGGCGATGAGCAGTTCTTC. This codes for CASGRVIMGGDEQFF.